The clone carrying this T cell receptor (beta chain) occurred a few times. This specimen comes from a study of blood T cells in healthy people across ages. Germline values: CDR1 MNHEY, CDR2 SMNVEV (reference sequence). The CDR3 spans 14 residues. The V end was cut by 6 bases, the J end by 5 bases, with 14 bases between. The second PCR ran 7 to 11 cycles with a sample-barcoded 5' primer and J-beta primers. With 12 random nucleotides, a template-switch adaptor tagged each individual cDNA molecule. TCRdb called the 5' RACE reads again in MiXCR, with one record for every CDR3 protein. The sample gives approximately 780,000 distinct CDR3 sequences, roughly 24% of which show up once; over 2.5% is in the top ten. These records were also assigned to another study, of T cells of mothers and their children. From that paper: The people who donated were three healthy Caucasian mothers and their six children. Related and unrelated pairs show similar thymic shaping of TCR recombination output.

The gene calls are TRBV27 and TRBJ2-1; D is unclear. What was sequenced was blood. This sequence was found in a boy aged 5 to 17 in good health. This CDR3 reads CASSAIIGNNEQFF. The CDR3 coding sequence is TGTGCCAGCAGCGCGATCATAGGGAACAATGAGCAGTTCTTC.